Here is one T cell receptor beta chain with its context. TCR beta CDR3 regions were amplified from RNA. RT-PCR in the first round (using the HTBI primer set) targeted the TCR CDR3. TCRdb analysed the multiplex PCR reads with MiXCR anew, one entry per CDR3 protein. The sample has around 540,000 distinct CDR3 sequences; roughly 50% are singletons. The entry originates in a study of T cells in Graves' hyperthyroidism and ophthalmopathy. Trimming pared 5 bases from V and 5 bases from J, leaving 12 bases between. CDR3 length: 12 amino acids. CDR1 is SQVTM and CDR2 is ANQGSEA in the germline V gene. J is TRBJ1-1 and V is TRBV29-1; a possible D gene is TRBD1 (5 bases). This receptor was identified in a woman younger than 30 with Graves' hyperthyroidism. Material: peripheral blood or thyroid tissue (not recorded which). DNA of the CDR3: TGCAGCGTTCCCGGGGCTGGGACTGAAGCTTTCTTT. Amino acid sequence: CSVPGAGTEAFF. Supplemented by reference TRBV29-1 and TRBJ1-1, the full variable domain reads SAVISQKPSRDICQRGTSLTIQCQVDSQVTMMFWYRQQPGQSLTLIATANQGSEATYESGFVIDKFPISRPNLTFSTLTVSNMSPEDSSIYLCSVPGAGTEAFFGQGTRLTVV.